This TCR beta chain was retrieved from a study of cytomegalovirus exposure and HLA in healthy donors. Vbeta (60) and Jbeta (13) primers were used in the PCR. Assay: immunoSEQ multiplex PCR; the TCRdb copy retains only in-frame clones and omits some. The sample yields over 110,000 clones, approximately 83% seen once. Study observations and caveats: The authors listed approximately 150 TCR beta chains as cytomegalovirus-associated. Upon later analysis, TCR association rates were observed to vary by HLA locus, being highest for DRB1 and lowest for HLA-C.

There are 16 residues in the CDR3. Losses at the gene ends were 5 bases for V and 1 base for J; bases not matched to a gene: 10. Germline lookup yields CDR1 SQVTM and CDR2 ANQGSEA. Notes on this clone: The antigen remains undetermined.

The chain links TRBV29-1 to TRBJ2-2, with 7 bases that match TRBD1. This TCR was sampled from a male donor in good health and CMV-seronegative. The sequencing sample was made of PBMCs. CDR3 DNA: TGCAGCGTTTCAGGGACAGCCGATATGAACACCGGGGAGCTGTTTTTT. This sequence encodes CSVSGTADMNTGELFF.